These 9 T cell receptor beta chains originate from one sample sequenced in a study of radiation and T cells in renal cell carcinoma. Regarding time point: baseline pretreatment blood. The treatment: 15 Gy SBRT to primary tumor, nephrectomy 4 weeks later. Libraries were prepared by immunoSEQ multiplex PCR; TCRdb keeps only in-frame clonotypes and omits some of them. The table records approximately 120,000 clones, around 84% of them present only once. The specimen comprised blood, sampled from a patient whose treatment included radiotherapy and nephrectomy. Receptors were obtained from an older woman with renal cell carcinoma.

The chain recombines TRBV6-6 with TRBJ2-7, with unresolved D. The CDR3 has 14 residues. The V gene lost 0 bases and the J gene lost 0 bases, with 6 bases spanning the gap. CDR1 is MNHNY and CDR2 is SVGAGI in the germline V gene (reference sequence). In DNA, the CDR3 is TGTGCCAGCAGTTACTCGGCAGCCTCCTACGAGCAGTACTTC. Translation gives CASSYSAASYEQYF.

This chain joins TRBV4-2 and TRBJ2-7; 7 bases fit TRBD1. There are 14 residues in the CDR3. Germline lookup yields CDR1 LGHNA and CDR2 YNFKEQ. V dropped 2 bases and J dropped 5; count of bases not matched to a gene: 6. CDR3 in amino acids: CASSQTQGVNEQYF. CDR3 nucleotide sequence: TGTGCCAGCAGCCAAACCCAGGGGGTCAACGAGCAGTACTTC.

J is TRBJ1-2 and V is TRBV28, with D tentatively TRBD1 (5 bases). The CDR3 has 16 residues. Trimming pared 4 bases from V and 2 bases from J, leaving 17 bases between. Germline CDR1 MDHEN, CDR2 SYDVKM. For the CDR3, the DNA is TGTGCCAGCAGTTCCCCCCAGGGCAAGATGAACTATGGCTACACCTTC. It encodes CASSSPQGKMNYGYTF.

The CDR3 nucleotides read TGTGCCAGCACTCTACTCGGACACGGGAATCAGCCCCAGCATTTT. Its translation: CASTLLGHGNQPQHF. The chain employs TRBV28 and TRBJ1-5; TRBD1 is a possible D gene (5 bases). Per germline, CDR1 MDHEN and CDR2 SYDVKM. V was trimmed by 7 bases and J by 4 bases, leaving 17 bases between them. The CDR3 contains 15 residues.

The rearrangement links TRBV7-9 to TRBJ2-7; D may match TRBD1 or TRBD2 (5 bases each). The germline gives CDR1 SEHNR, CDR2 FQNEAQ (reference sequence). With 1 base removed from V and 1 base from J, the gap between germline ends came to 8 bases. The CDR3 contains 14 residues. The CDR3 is CASSLGGVSYEQYF. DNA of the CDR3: TGTGCCAGCAGCTTAGGAGGGGTATCCTACGAGCAGTACTTC. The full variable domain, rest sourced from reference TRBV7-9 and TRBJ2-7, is DTGVSQNPRHKITKRGQNVTFRCDPISEHNRLYWYRQTLGQGPEFLTYFQNEAQLEKSRLLSDRFSAERPKGSFSTLEIQRTEQGDSAMYLCASSLGGVSYEQYFGPGTRLTVT.

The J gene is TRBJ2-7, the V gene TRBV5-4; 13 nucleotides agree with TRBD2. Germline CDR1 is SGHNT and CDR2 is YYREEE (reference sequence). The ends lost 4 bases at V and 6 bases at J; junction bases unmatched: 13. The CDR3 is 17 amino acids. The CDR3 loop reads CASSRYIYGTSGVEQYF. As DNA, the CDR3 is TGTGCCAGCAGCCGCTACATCTACGGGACTAGCGGGGTCGAGCAGTACTTC.

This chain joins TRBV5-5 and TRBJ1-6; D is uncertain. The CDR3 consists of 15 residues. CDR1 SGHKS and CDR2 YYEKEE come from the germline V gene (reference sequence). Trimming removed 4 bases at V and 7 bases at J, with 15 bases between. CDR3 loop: CASSLGGGRNSPLHF. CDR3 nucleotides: TGTGCCAGCAGCCTTGGAGGAGGGCGGAATTCACCCCTCCACTTT.

CDR3 sequence: CASSDLDGRPYEQYF. The CDR3 nucleotides are TGTGCCAGCAGCGACCTGGACGGACGGCCCTACGAGCAGTACTTC. V usage is TRBV5-6 and J usage is TRBJ2-7; D ambiguous. This CDR3 is built from 15 residues. The ends were cut back, 4 bases at V and 2 bases at J, with 16 bases in the middle. CDR1 and CDR2 from the germline V gene are SGHDT and YYEEEE.

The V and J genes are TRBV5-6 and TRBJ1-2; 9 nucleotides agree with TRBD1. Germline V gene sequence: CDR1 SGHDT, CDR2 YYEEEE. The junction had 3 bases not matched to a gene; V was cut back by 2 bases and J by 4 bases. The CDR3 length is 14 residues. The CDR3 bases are TGTGCCAGCAGCTTCGGACAGGGGAGCTATGGCTACACCTTC. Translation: CASSFGQGSYGYTF.